This is a list of T cell receptor beta chains from one sample in a study of shared clonotypes between healthy human individuals. The method was immunoSEQ multiplex PCR; TCRdb's version includes in-frame clones alone and lacks a portion of them. The table has about 2 million clones, 90% to 95% seen once. Material for sequencing was naive CD4+ T cells sorted from blood. Receptors originate from a man between 18 and 29 years old in good health. Each CDR3 is given with its conserved first and last residue. A D gene is named only where the DNA matches it firmly. A clone size is listed for some rows: how often the clone was seen (once, few, many), or a class if it is expanded.

>TRBV10-3|.|TRBJ1-5|.
TGTGCCATCAGTGACAGTGGGGGCAATCAGCCCCAGCATTTT
CAISDSGGNQPQHF
>TRBV7-9|.|TRBJ2-2|.
TGTGCCAGCAGCTTAGGGGGGCCCACCGGGGAGCTGTTTTTT
CASSLGGPTGELFF
>TRBV6-4|.|TRBJ2-7|.
TGTGCCAGCAAACTAGGAAGAGGCGAGCAGTACTTC
CASKLGRGEQYF
>TRBV18|TRBD1|TRBJ1-2|.
TGTGCCAGCTCATCAGGACAGGGAAGCTATGGCTACACCTTC
CASSSGQGSYGYTF
>TRBV2|TRBD1|TRBJ1-4|once
TGTGCCAGCAGTTTCGGACAGGGGGCAACTAATGAAAAACTGTTTTTT
CASSFGQGATNEKLFF
>TRBV5-4|TRBD1|TRBJ2-7|.
TGTGCCAGCAGCGCAACCGGGACAGGGGCCTACGAGCAGTACTTC
CASSATGTGAYEQYF
>TRBV28|.|TRBJ2-1|.
TGTGCCAGCAAGCGGAACAATGAGCAGTTCTTC
CASKRNNEQFF
>TRBV10-3|.|TRBJ1-2|.
TGTGCCATCCAACAAGGTGGGGGACACCAAAACTATGGCTACACCTTC
CAIQQGGGHQNYGYTF
>TRBV6-1|.|TRBJ1-4|once
TGTGCCAGCACCAAAGGGGACCTGGGAGAAAAACTGTTTTTT
CASTKGDLGEKLFF
>TRBV7-9|.|TRBJ1-6|few
TGTGCCAGCAGCCTACGACCCCTCCACTTT
CASSLRPLHF
>TRBV25-1|.|TRBJ1-1|.
TGTGCCAGCAGTGTTAATGGACCCGCGGGCACTGAAGCTTTCTTT
CASSVNGPAGTEAFF
>TRBV7-2|.|TRBJ2-7|.
TGTGCCAGCAGCTTAGAGGCTCGCTACGAGCAGTACTTC
CASSLEARYEQYF
>TRBV10-3|.|TRBJ1-6|.
TGTGCCAGCAGGGGCGGCTCCTATAATTCACCCCTCCACTTT
CASRGGSYNSPLHF
>TRBV18|.|TRBJ2-1|.
TGTGCCAGCTCACCATTGGGTAGCGGTGCCTACAATGAGCAGTTCTTC
CASSPLGSGAYNEQFF
>TRBV7-9|.|TRBJ1-1|.
TGTGCCAGCAGCAACCCGACAGACCCCCAGGTATGGAACACTGAAGCTTTCTTT
CASSNPTDPQVWNTEAFF
>TRBV2|TRBD1|TRBJ1-2|.
TGTGCCACCTTGGACAGGGGAGCTAACTATGGCTACACCTTC
CATLDRGANYGYTF
>TRBV18|TRBD1|TRBJ2-5|.
TGTGCCAGCTCACCGCAACAGGGGGCGATAGAGACCCAGTACTTC
CASSPQQGAIETQYF
>TRBV19|TRBD1|TRBJ2-7|.
TGTGCCAGTAGTTCCGGGACAGGGCTCCCCAACGAGCAGTACTTC
CASSSGTGLPNEQYF
>TRBV5-1|.|TRBJ1-3|.
TGCGCCAGCAGCTTGGAATCTGGAAACACCATATATTTT
CASSLESGNTIYF
>TRBV23-1|.|TRBJ2-7|.
TGCGCCAGCAGTCAATCGAAGGGGTGGAACTACGAGCAGTACTTC
CASSQSKGWNYEQYF
>TRBV6-5|.|TRBJ1-2|.
TGTGCCAGCAGTTACTTTGGCAGGGGACGTTATGGCTACACCTTC
CASSYFGRGRYGYTF
>TRBV29-1|TRBD2|TRBJ2-1|once
TGCAGCGTGACCGGGACTAGCGAGTACAATGAGCAGTTCTTC
CSVTGTSEYNEQFF
>TRBV25-1|.|TRBJ1-2|.
TGTGCCAGCCTGGGGACGCAAAGTTTCTATGGCTACACCTTC
CASLGTQSFYGYTF
>TRBV18|TRBD1|TRBJ2-7|.
TGTGCCAGCTCACCACCAGACGGGACAGGGCTCAACGAGCAGTACTTC
CASSPPDGTGLNEQYF
>TRBV6-1|TRBD1|TRBJ1-2|.
TGTGCCAGCACCCGACAAGGGACAGAAAACTATGGCTACACCTTC
CASTRQGTENYGYTF
>TRBV30|TRBD1|TRBJ1-1|.
TGTGCCTGGACTGGACAGGGGAACACTGAAGCTTTCTTT
CAWTGQGNTEAFF
>TRBV6-1|TRBD1|TRBJ1-2|.
TGTGCCAGCAGTGTACAGGGGGGTGACTATGGCTACACCTTC
CASSVQGGDYGYTF
>TRBV30|TRBD2|TRBJ2-2|once
TGTGCCTGGAGTGTAGGGAGGGGTGGTAATACCGGGGAGCTGTTTTTT
CAWSVGRGGNTGELFF
>TRBV7-2|TRBD1|TRBJ2-1|.
TGTGCCAGCAGCTTAGCTGGGACAGGGGTTACGGATGAGCAGTTCTTC
CASSLAGTGVTDEQFF
>TRBV10-3|.|TRBJ2-2|.
TGTGCCATCAGTGAACAGAACACCGGGGAGCTGTTTTTT
CAISEQNTGELFF
>TRBV18|.|TRBJ1-4|.
TGTGCCAGCTCACCACTGGTCGGGGGCTTTACTAATGAAAAACTGTTTTTT
CASSPLVGGFTNEKLFF
>TRBV7-2|.|TRBJ2-1|.
TGTGCCAGCAGGCTTACCGGGACGGACTACAATGAGCAGTTCTTC
CASRLTGTDYNEQFF
>TRBV6-1|.|TRBJ2-7|.
TGTGCCAGCAGTGAACCCGGGCTTAGGGACGAGCAGTACTTC
CASSEPGLRDEQYF
>TRBV5-4|.|TRBJ2-7|.
TGTGCCAGCAGTTCTCCGGGACACCGATACGAGCAGTACTTC
CASSSPGHRYEQYF
>TRBV29-1|.|TRBJ2-2|.
TGCAGCGTTGCCGGCGGGCCGAACACCGGGGAGCTGTTTTTT
CSVAGGPNTGELFF
>TRBV20-1|.|TRBJ2-3|.
TGCAGTGCACAGGGACCAGATACGCAGTATTTT
CSAQGPDTQYF